A single sample gave rise to the 5 T cell receptor beta chains below, sequenced in a study of graft-versus-host responses after intestinal transplantation. Libraries were prepared by immunoSEQ multiplex PCR; TCRdb keeps only in-frame clonotypes and omits some of them. Of over 35,000 clones in the sample, about 90% were seen once. The source material was PBMCs, sampled about 310 days after intestinal transplant. These receptors originate from a human patient who received an intestinal transplant, so some T cells may come from the graft donor.

This clone came up once. The rearrangement uses TRBV15 and TRBJ1-5, with a tentative D call TRBD1 (5 bases). The ends were cut back, 3 bases at V and 0 bases at J, with 18 bases in the middle. The CDR3 covers 18 residues. Germline CDR1 and CDR2: LNHNV and YYDKDF (reference sequence). DNA of the CDR3: TGTGCCACCAGCAGCACCCGGGACGGATTTTATAGCAATCAGCCCCAGCATTTT. Its protein is CATSSTRDGFYSNQPQHF.

The chain employs TRBV2 and TRBJ2-6; TRBD2 might be the D (6 bases). The ends were cut back, 6 bases at V and 0 bases at J, with 12 bases in the middle. This CDR3 has 16 residues. Germline V gene sequence: CDR1 SNHLY, CDR2 FYNNEI. The CDR3 region is CASSPRRGSGANVLTF. CDR3 nucleotide sequence: TGTGCCAGCAGCCCTCGGAGGGGCTCTGGGGCCAACGTCCTGACTTTC.

CDR3 region: CASSFGRGETQYF. The CDR3 nucleotides are TGTGCCAGCAGTTTCGGTAGGGGAGAGACCCAGTACTTC. J is TRBJ2-5 and V is TRBV6-5; weak D call: TRBD1 (5 bases). V shed 4 bases and J shed 4 bases, with 10 bases lying between them. The CDR3 sequence is 13 residues long. Germline values: CDR1 MNHEY, CDR2 SVGAGI.

This clone was observed a single time. The chain links TRBV18 to TRBJ2-1; D uncertain. The CDR3 contains 16 residues. The germline V gene encodes CDR1 KGHSH and CDR2 LQKENI. V shed 0 bases and J shed 0 bases, with 9 bases lying between them. In DNA form, the CDR3 reads TGTGCCAGCTCACCACCAAAGGGATACTCCTACAATGAGCAGTTCTTC. This encodes CASSPPKGYSYNEQFF.

V usage is TRBV5-1 and J usage is TRBJ2-4; D assignment may be TRBD1 or TRBD2 (5 bases each). V lost 5 bases and J 0 bases, leaving 12 bases between the germline ends. The CDR3 totals 15 residues. Germline V lookup: CDR1 SGHRS, CDR2 YFSETQ. For the CDR3, the DNA is TGCGCCAGCAGTGAGGGGCTGCCAGCCAAAAACATTCAGTACTTC. This encodes CASSEGLPAKNIQYF.